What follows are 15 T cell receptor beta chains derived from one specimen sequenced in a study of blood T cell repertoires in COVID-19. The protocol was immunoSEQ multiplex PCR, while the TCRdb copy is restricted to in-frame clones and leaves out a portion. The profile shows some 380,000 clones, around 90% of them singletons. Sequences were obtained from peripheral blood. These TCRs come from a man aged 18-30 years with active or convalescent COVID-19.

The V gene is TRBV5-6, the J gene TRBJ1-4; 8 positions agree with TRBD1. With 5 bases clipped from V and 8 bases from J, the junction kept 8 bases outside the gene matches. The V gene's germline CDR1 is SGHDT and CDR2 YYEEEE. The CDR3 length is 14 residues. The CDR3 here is CASRLTGGHEKLFF. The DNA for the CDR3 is TGTGCCAGCAGGTTAACAGGGGGGCACGAAAAACTGTTTTTT.

The CDR3 sequence: CASSPNFGTGGQETQYF. CDR3 sequence (DNA): TGTGCCAGCTCACCAAATTTCGGGACAGGGGGCCAAGAGACCCAGTACTTC. The chain uses TRBV18 and TRBJ2-5, with 11 bases aligning to TRBD1. This CDR3 spans 17 amino acids. CDR1 KGHSH and CDR2 LQKENI come from the germline V gene. The trim removed 2 bases at V and 1 base at J, leaving 6 bases unmatched.

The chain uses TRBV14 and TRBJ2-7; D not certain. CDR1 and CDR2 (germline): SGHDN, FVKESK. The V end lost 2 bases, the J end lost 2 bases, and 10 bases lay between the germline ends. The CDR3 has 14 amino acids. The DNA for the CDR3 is TGTGCCAGCAGCCAATTTGGCGGAACCTACGAGCAGTACTTC. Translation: CASSQFGGTYEQYF.

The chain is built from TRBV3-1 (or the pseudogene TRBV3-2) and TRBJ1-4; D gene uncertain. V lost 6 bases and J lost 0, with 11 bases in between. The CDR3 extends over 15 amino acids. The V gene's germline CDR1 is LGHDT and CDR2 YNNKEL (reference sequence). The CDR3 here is CASSLAEATNEKLFF. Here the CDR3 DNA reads TGTGCCAGCAGTCTTGCGGAGGCAACTAATGAAAAACTGTTTTTT.

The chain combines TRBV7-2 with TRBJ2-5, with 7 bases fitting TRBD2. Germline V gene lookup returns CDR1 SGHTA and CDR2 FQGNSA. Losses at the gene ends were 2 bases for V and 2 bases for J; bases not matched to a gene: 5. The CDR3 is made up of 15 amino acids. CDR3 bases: TGTGCCAGCAGCTTAACCCGGGGGGTACAAGAGACCCAGTACTTC. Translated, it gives CASSLTRGVQETQYF. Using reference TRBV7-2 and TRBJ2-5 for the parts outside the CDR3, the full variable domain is GAGVSQSPSNKVTEKGKDVELRCDPISGHTALYWYRQSLGQGLEFLIYFQGNSAPDKSGLPSDRFSAERTGGSVSTLTIQRTQQEDSAVYLCASSLTRGVQETQYFGPGTRLLVL.

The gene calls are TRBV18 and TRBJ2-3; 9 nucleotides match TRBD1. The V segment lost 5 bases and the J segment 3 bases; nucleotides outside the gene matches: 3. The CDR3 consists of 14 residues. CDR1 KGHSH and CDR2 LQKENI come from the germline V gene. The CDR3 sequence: CASSTTGGTDTQYF. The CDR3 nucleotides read TGTGCCAGCTCAACGACAGGGGGTACAGATACGCAGTATTTT.

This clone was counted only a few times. The CDR3 loop reads CATSDSHRSSYEQYF. In DNA form, the CDR3 reads TGTGCCACCAGTGACTCCCACAGGAGCTCCTACGAGCAGTACTTC. V and J are TRBV24-1 and TRBJ2-7, with D possibly TRBD1 on 5 matching bases. This CDR3 comprises 15 residues. In germline, CDR1 is KGHDR, CDR2 SFDVKD. V was pared by 4 bases and J by 0 bases, with 12 bases between.

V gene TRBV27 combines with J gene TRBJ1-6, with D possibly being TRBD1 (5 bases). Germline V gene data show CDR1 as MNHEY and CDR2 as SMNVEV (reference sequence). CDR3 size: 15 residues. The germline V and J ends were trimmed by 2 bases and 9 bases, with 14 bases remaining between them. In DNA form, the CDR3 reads TGTGCCAGCAGTTTACTAGTCCAGGGTTCTTCACCCCTCCACTTT. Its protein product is CASSLLVQGSSPLHF.

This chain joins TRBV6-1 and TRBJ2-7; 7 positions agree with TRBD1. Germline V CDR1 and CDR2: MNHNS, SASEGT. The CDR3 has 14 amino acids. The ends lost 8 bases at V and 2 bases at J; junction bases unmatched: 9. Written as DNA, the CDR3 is TGTGCCAGCGGGGTCGCCGGGACAGCCTACGAGCAGTACTTC. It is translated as CASGVAGTAYEQYF.

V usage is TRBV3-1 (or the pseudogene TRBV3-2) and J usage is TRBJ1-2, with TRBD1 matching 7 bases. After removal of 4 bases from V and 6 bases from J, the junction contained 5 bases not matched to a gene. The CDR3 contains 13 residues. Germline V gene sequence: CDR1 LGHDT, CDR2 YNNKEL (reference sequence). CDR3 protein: CASSLRQGHGYTF. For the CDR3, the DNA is TGTGCCAGCAGCCTCCGACAGGGCCATGGCTACACCTTC.

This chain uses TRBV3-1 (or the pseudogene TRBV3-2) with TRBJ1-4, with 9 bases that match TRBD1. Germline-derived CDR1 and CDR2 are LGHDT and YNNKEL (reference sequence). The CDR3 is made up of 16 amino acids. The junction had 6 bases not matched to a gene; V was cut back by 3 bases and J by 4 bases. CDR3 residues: CASSHRDRVVNEKLFF. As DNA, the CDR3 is TGTGCCAGCAGCCACAGGGACAGGGTAGTTAATGAAAAACTGTTTTTT.

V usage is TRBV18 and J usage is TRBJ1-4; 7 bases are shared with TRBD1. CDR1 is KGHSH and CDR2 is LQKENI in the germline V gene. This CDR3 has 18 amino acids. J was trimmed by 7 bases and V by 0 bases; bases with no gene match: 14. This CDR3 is CASSPPMNAGTALEKLFF. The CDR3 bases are TGTGCCAGCTCACCACCGATGAACGCCGGGACAGCTCTTGAAAAACTGTTTTTT. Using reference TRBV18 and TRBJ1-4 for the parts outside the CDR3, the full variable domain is NAGVMQNPRHLVRRRGQEARLRCSPMKGHSHVYWYRQLPEEGLKFMVYLQKENIIDESGMPKERFSAEFPKEGPSILRIQQVVRGDSAAYFCASSPPMNAGTALEKLFFGSGTQLSVL.

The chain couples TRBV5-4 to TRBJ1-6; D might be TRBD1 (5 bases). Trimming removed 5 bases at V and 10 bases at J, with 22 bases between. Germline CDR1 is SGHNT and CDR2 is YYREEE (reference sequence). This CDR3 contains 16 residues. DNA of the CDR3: TGTGCCAGCAGTCCCTGGGGGGGGAACTTTTACTCACCCCTCCACTTT. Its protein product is CASSPWGGNFYSPLHF.

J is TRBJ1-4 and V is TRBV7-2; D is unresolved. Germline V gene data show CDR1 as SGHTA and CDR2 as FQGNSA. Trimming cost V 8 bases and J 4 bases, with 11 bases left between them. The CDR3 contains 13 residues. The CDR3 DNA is TGTGCCAGCGGTCCCACAGTTAATGAAAAACTGTTTTTT. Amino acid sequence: CASGPTVNEKLFF.

The CDR3 reads CASSQGPGLDTQYF. In nucleotides, the CDR3 is TGTGCCAGCAGCCAGGGTCCTGGGTTAGATACGCAGTATTTT. The chain has TRBV2 and TRBJ2-3, with D tentatively TRBD1 (5 bases). The length of the CDR3 is 14 residues. V lost 6 bases and J 5 bases, leaving 15 bases between the germline ends. Germline CDR1 reads SNHLY; CDR2 reads FYNNEI.